This T cell receptor (beta chain) was recorded in a study of control samples from healthy donors and cancer patients (dated by TCRdb to the early 2020s). The CDR3 runs 15 amino acids, cysteine and phenylalanine included. Here the CDR3 DNA is all that survives: 45 bases in frame from base 1. After removal of 6 bases from V and 0 bases from J, the junction retains 6 bases not matched to a gene. CDR1 and CDR2, per the germline V gene, are MNHEY and SVGEGT. The library came from the immunoSEQ multiplex PCR assay. TCRdb retrieved this table from immuneACCESS and kept in-frame rearrangements only. Not all clones are present; in checked studies, unresolved V genes account for under half, and no reason is known for the remainder. The sample data list 60,000 to 95,000 clones, and roughly 82% of these were observed just once. About 14% of the sample is taken by the ten largest. Worth noting for this clone: No cognate antigen has been identified for it. Base qualities are not recorded, but no much larger clone differs from it by a single base.

The chain is assembled from TRBV6-2 or TRBV6-3 and TRBJ2-5, with 8 middle bases fitting TRBD2. Material for sequencing was blood. The clonotype comes from a man in his fifties in good health. The CDR3 reads CASSRLARNQETQYF. Here is the DNA: TGTGCCAGCAGCCGACTAGCGCGAAACCAAGAGACCCAGTACTTC.